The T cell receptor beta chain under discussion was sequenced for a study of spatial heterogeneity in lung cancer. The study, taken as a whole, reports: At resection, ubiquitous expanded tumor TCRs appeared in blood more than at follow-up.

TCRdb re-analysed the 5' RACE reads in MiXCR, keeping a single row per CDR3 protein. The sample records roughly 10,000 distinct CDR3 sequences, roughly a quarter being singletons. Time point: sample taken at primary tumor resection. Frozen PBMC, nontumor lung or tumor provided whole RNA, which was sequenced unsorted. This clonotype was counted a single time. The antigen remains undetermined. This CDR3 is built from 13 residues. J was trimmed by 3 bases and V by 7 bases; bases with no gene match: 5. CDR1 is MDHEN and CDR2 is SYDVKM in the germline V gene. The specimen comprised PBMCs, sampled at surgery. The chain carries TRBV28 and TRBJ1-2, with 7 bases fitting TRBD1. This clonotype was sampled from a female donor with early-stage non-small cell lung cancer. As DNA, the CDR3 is TGTGCCAGCAAGCCCCAGGGGGACTATGGCTACACCTTC. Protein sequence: CASKPQGDYGYTF.